Following are 30 T cell receptor beta chains from one sample sequenced in a study of CD8 T cells in Susac syndrome. Reverse transcription used roughly 0.45 to 1 ug RNA and random hexamers. TCRdb independently ran MiXCR on the immunoSEQ multiplex PCR reads; one entry per CDR3 protein. The repertoire holds about 200,000 distinct CDR3 sequences, around 93% seen once, with 0.07% to 0.095% in the top ten. Sequencing was done on a sample of CD4+ T cells from PBMCs. All receptors come from a human donor with multiple sclerosis.

This chain connects TRBV4-2 to TRBJ1-1; D gene ambiguous. V was clipped by 4 bases and J by 4 bases, with 10 bases between them. CDR1 is LGHNA and CDR2 is YNFKEQ in the germline V gene. This CDR3 is 13 amino acids long. The CDR3 is CASSRSETTEAFF. The CDR3 DNA follows: TGTGCCAGCAGCCGGTCGGAGACCACTGAAGCTTTCTTT.

The V call is TRBV12-3 or TRBV12-4, the J call TRBJ1-2, with a possible D match to TRBD1 (5 bases). Trimming removed 4 bases from V and 4 bases from J, with 19 bases in between. The CDR3 totals 16 residues. In nucleotides, the CDR3 is TGTGCCAGCAGTTCTGGGATAGGCAGGGTAACCTATGGCTACACCTTC. This encodes CASSSGIGRVTYGYTF.

This chain links TRBV9 with TRBJ1-2; D remains ambiguous. The CDR3 has 13 residues. Trimming stripped 3 bases from V and 4 bases from J, with 10 bases between. Germline assignment: CDR1 SGDLS and CDR2 YYNGEE. CDR3 residues: CASSADVGYGYTF. In DNA form, the CDR3 reads TGTGCCAGCAGCGCCGATGTCGGCTATGGCTACACCTTC.

This chain connects TRBV6-1 to TRBJ2-1; TRBD2 agrees at 15 bases. Germline V gene data show CDR1 as MNHNS and CDR2 as SASEGT. V shed 6 bases and J 0 bases; nucleotides not matched to a gene: 3. The CDR3 has 17 amino acids. Written as DNA, the CDR3 is TGTGCCAGCAGCGGGACTAGCGGGGGGAGCTCCTACAATGAGCAGTTCTTC. It is translated as CASSGTSGGSSYNEQFF.

This chain connects TRBV20-1 to TRBJ2-1; possible D gene TRBD2, 6 bases. Germline V lookup: CDR1 DFQATT, CDR2 SNEGSKA (reference sequence). This CDR3 has 14 residues. V was pared by 7 bases and J by 5 bases, with 18 bases between. The CDR3 nucleotides read TGCAGTGTTAACGGAGGGGCGCCCCACAATGAGCAGTTCTTC. Protein: CSVNGGAPHNEQFF.

The chain links TRBV27 to TRBJ1-4; D not certain. Per the germline V gene, CDR1 is MNHEY and CDR2 is SMNVEV (reference sequence). The V end was cut by 8 bases, the J end by 5 bases, with 12 bases between. The CDR3 is made up of 13 amino acids. The CDR3 reads CASGGVSNEKLFF. The CDR3 DNA sequence: TGTGCCAGCGGCGGGGTCTCAAATGAAAAACTGTTTTTT.

The chain couples TRBV29-1 to TRBJ2-7; either TRBD1 or TRBD2 may fit D (5 bases each). V shed 7 bases and J shed 3 bases, with 13 bases lying between them. This CDR3 is 12 amino acids long. From germline, CDR1 is SQVTM and CDR2 ANQGSEA. CDR3 loop: CSALGDDYEQYF. In DNA form, the CDR3 reads TGCAGCGCCCTGGGGGATGACTACGAGCAGTACTTC.

CDR3 region: CASSLPRRGEAFF. For the CDR3, the DNA is TGTGCCAGCTCTCTCCCCAGGAGGGGTGAAGCTTTCTTT. The chain links TRBV12-3 or TRBV12-4 to TRBJ1-1; D may be TRBD1 (5 bases). The CDR3 extends over 13 amino acids. Trimming cost V 8 bases and J 7 bases, with 17 bases left between them.

This chain joins TRBV15 and TRBJ2-3, with D unresolved. From germline, CDR1 is LNHNV and CDR2 YYDKDF (reference sequence). V was clipped by 5 bases and J by 2 bases, with 8 bases between them. The CDR3 loop spans 13 amino acids. The chain's CDR3 is CATSERVTDTQYF. The CDR3 DNA sequence: TGTGCCACCAGCGAAAGGGTCACAGATACGCAGTATTTT.

The gene calls are TRBV30 and TRBJ1-5, with D uncertain. Trimming shortened V by 4 bases and J by 3 bases, and 10 bases separated the two germline ends. The CDR3 consists of 13 residues. Germline CDR1 reads GTSNPN; CDR2 reads SVGIG (reference sequence). The CDR3 nucleotides read TGTGCCTGGAACGCGGGCCTCAATCAGCCCCAGCATTTT. Amino acids: CAWNAGLNQPQHF.

The chain is built from TRBV27 and TRBJ1-2; D is unclear. Trimming left V 4 bases short and J 6 bases short, with 18 bases between. The CDR3 extends over 15 amino acids. Germline V lookup: CDR1 MNHEY, CDR2 SMNVEV (reference sequence). CDR3 sequence: CASSSRRAGEDGYTF. DNA of the CDR3: TGTGCCAGCAGTTCCCGACGGGCCGGGGAGGATGGCTACACCTTC.

The chain is built from TRBV20-1 and TRBJ2-1; TRBD2 matches 7 bases. With 2 bases clipped from V and 5 bases from J, the junction kept 9 bases outside the gene matches. Looked up from germline, CDR1 is DFQATT and CDR2 is SNEGSKA (reference sequence). The length of the CDR3 is 15 residues. The CDR3 sequence is CSARSWLAVNNEQFF. Written as DNA, the CDR3 is TGCAGTGCTAGATCATGGCTAGCGGTTAACAATGAGCAGTTCTTC.

The V and J genes are TRBV3-1 and TRBJ2-3; D is unresolved. The CDR3 loop spans 14 amino acids. Germline V lookup: CDR1 LGHDT, CDR2 YNNKEL (reference sequence). The germline V and J ends were trimmed by 4 bases and 0 bases, with 8 bases remaining between them. The CDR3 DNA reads as TGTGCCAGCAGCCGAAGTGTCAGCACAGATACGCAGTATTTT. It encodes CASSRSVSTDTQYF.

V and J are TRBV2 and TRBJ1-1, with TRBD1 identical over 10 bases. CDR3 length: 14 residues. Unmatched junction bases numbered 7, after V lost 7 bases and J lost 5 bases. Germline V gene sequence: CDR1 SNHLY, CDR2 FYNNEI. The CDR3 spells CASTPRTGGTEAFF. The CDR3 DNA reads as TGTGCCAGCACCCCTCGGACAGGGGGAACTGAAGCTTTCTTT.

This chain joins TRBV13 and TRBJ2-1; 8 bases fit TRBD2. Germline trimming cut 5 bases from V and 6 bases from J; bases unmatched to any gene: 6. There are 14 residues in the CDR3. The germline V gene encodes CDR1 PRHDT and CDR2 FYEKMQ (reference sequence). The CDR3 region has the DNA TGTGCCAGCAGCCGACGGACTAGCTTCAATGAGCAGTTCTTC. As protein: CASSRRTSFNEQFF.

The rearrangement links TRBV3-1 to TRBJ2-7; 12 bases line up with TRBD2. CDR1 and CDR2 (germline): LGHDT, YNNKEL (reference sequence). The CDR3 is 15 amino acids. Trimming at V came to 4 bases and at J to 6 bases, leaving 7 bases not matched to a gene. CDR3 sequence (DNA): TGTGCCAGCAGCCCTAGCGGGGGGGCCGTAATCGAGCAGTACGTC. It specifies CASSPSGGAVIEQYV.

V is TRBV4-2 and J is TRBJ1-2, with D tentatively TRBD1 (6 bases). Germline CDR1 LGHNA, CDR2 YNFKEQ. Trimming pared 1 base from V and 0 bases from J, leaving 12 bases between. This CDR3 region has 16 residues. The CDR3: CASSQVPGQSNYGYTF. The CDR3 coding sequence is TGTGCCAGCAGCCAAGTCCCTGGACAGTCTAACTATGGCTACACCTTC.

V usage is TRBV20-1 and J usage is TRBJ1-2; 8 nucleotides agree with TRBD1. The CDR3 has 13 residues. V dropped 2 bases and J dropped 8; count of bases not matched to a gene: 7. The V gene's germline CDR1 is DFQATT and CDR2 SNEGSKA (reference sequence). The CDR3 sequence is CSARQGAPGGYTF. CDR3 nucleotides: TGCAGTGCTAGACAGGGGGCGCCTGGCGGCTACACCTTC.

The V gene is TRBV5-4, the J gene TRBJ2-5; TRBD1 matches 7 bases. The junction had 3 bases not matched to a gene; V was cut back by 4 bases and J by 3 bases. The CDR3 runs to 13 residues. The germline CDR1 and CDR2 sequences are SGHNT and YYREEE (reference sequence). CDR3 DNA: TGTGCCAGCAGCCAGGGACAGAAAGAGACCCAGTACTTC. Its protein is CASSQGQKETQYF.

This clonotype was recorded only once. One junction end disagrees with the germline gene, perhaps due to a read error. V gene TRBV20-1 combines with J gene TRBJ2-1, with D perhaps matching TRBD2 (6 bases). The CDR3 runs to 11 residues. The germline gives CDR1 DFQATT, CDR2 SNEGSKA (reference sequence). Here the CDR3 DNA reads TGCAGTGCTAGAAGGGATCCGGGACTCCTCTTC. Translating it yields CSARRDPGLLF.

The chain links TRBV20-1 to TRBJ2-1, with TRBD1 matching over 9 bases. CDR1 and CDR2 from the germline V gene are DFQATT and SNEGSKA (reference sequence). Trimming took 5 bases from V and 6 from J; bases not matched to a gene: 2. The length of the CDR3 is 12 residues. This chain's CDR3 is CSAGTGFNEQFF. The CDR3 DNA follows: TGCAGTGCTGGGACAGGGTTCAATGAGCAGTTCTTC.

Regarding this clonotype: The junction does not match germline at one end; this may be a read error. The V gene is TRBV2, the J gene TRBJ2-1, with D perhaps given as TRBD1 or TRBD2 (5 bases each). This CDR3 region has 16 residues. The germline gives CDR1 SNHLY, CDR2 FYNNEI. The CDR3 DNA follows: TGTGCCAGCAGCGAAGGGATGAGGGGCGGCCGAGATGAGCAGTTCTTC. Translated: CASSEGMRGGRDEQFF.

The V call is TRBV20-1, the J call TRBJ2-5; TRBD2 might be the D (6 bases). Per germline, CDR1 DFQATT and CDR2 SNEGSKA (reference sequence). The CDR3 contains 15 residues. V shed 0 bases and J shed 2 bases, with 13 bases lying between them. The CDR3 spells CSARDIGEVQETQYF. CDR3 DNA sequence: TGCAGTGCTAGAGATATAGGGGAGGTACAAGAGACCCAGTACTTC.

This chain links TRBV20-1 with TRBJ2-5, with unresolved D. The germline V gene has CDR1 DFQATT and CDR2 SNEGSKA (reference sequence). The CDR3 has 15 amino acids. Trimming removed 2 bases at V and 2 bases at J, with 15 bases between. The CDR3 loop is CSARQGSGYQETQYF. CDR3 in DNA: TGCAGTGCTAGACAAGGGTCAGGCTATCAAGAGACCCAGTACTTC.

The V gene is TRBV27, the J gene TRBJ2-6; 8 nucleotides match TRBD1. CDR1 is MNHEY and CDR2 is SMNVEV in the germline V gene (reference sequence). The CDR3 totals 18 residues. Unmatched junction bases numbered 6, after V lost 2 bases and J lost 0 bases. The CDR3 DNA reads TGTGCCAGCAGTTTAAGGGACAGGACACGCTCTGGGGCCAACGTCCTGACTTTC. Translation: CASSLRDRTRSGANVLTF.

V and J are TRBV10-3 and TRBJ1-2; the D gene is possibly TRBD1 (5 bases). V lost 3 bases to trimming and J lost 3 bases, with 8 bases between them. Looked up from germline, CDR1 is ENHRY and CDR2 is SYGVKD. The CDR3 spans 13 residues. CDR3: CAISEGTDYGYTF. In DNA, the CDR3 is TGTGCCATCAGTGAAGGGACTGACTATGGCTACACCTTC.

The J gene is TRBJ1-2, the V gene TRBV12-3 or TRBV12-4, with D unclear. The CDR3 length is 14 residues. Trimming left V 5 bases short and J 5 bases short, with 15 bases between. The CDR3 region is CASSPDFTGYGYTF. The CDR3 bases are TGTGCCAGCAGTCCGGACTTCACGGGGTATGGCTACACCTTC.

CDR3 loop: CASSVGSLAGGQETQYF. The CDR3 nucleotides are TGTGCCAGCAGTGTCGGATCACTAGCGGGGGGCCAAGAGACCCAGTACTTC. The genes are TRBV12-3 or TRBV12-4 and TRBJ2-5; 12 nucleotides align to TRBD2. The CDR3 is 17 residues long. J gave up 1 base and V 5 bases, and 8 bases lay outside the gene matches.

This sequence joins TRBV12-3 or TRBV12-4 and TRBJ2-7; maybe TRBD1 (6 bases). Trimming stripped 3 bases from V and 4 bases from J, with 16 bases between. CDR3 length equals 15 residues. The CDR3, as DNA: TGTGCCAGCAGTTTCCCGGACAGAACTACTTACGAGCAGTACGTC. Translated, it gives CASSFPDRTTYEQYV.

V and J are TRBV3-1 and TRBJ1-5; 11 bases line up with TRBD1. This CDR3 is 16 amino acids long. Germline V CDR1 and CDR2: LGHDT, YNNKEL (reference sequence). V lost 4 bases, J lost 6 bases, and 8 bases stayed unmatched. Here the CDR3 DNA reads TGTGCCAGCAGCCTCTCCGGGACAGGGGGTCGTCAGCCCCAGCATTTT. It specifies CASSLSGTGGRQPQHF.